The 9 T cell receptor beta chains listed next were all sequenced from one sample in a study of cytotoxic CD8 clonotypes in ibrutinib-treated CLL. Assay used: immunoSEQ multiplex PCR; TCRdb lists only in-frame clones, some missing. Here the sample spans fewer than 300,000 clones, more than 70% being singletons. The source was PBMCs, collected at disease progression, from a patient treated with ibrutinib. The receptors derive from a human donor with chronic lymphocytic leukemia.

The chain joins TRBV7-2 to TRBJ1-2, with unresolved D. Germline CDR1 SGHTA, CDR2 FQGNSA. V was clipped by 7 bases and J by 5 bases, with 14 bases between them. The CDR3 consists of 13 residues. The CDR3 reads CASNVFAGYGYTF. The CDR3 DNA follows: TGTGCCAGCAACGTCTTTGCGGGGTATGGCTACACCTTC.

The J gene is TRBJ1-1, the V gene TRBV5-1, with D possibly TRBD1 on 5 matching bases. Germline CDR1 SGHRS, CDR2 YFSETQ. Trimming left V 2 bases short and J 12 bases short, with 17 bases between. This CDR3 spans 13 amino acids. This CDR3 is CASSFLSWGGTFF. DNA of the CDR3: TGCGCCAGCAGCTTTCTGTCATGGGGCGGAACTTTCTTT.

This rearrangement joins TRBV5-4 to TRBJ2-5, with 9 bases aligning to TRBD1. CDR1 SGHNT and CDR2 YYREEE come from the germline V gene (reference sequence). CDR3 length equals 14 residues. The V gene end was trimmed by 4 bases and the J gene end by 5 bases; junction bases not matched to a gene: 6. CDR3 region: CASSLQGAGETQYF. The CDR3 DNA is TGTGCCAGCAGCCTACAGGGGGCTGGGGAGACCCAGTACTTC.

Remarks on this clone: Other DNA sequences within the sample encode an identical CDR3. The chain is built from TRBV5-1 and TRBJ2-1; D unclear. V was clipped by 5 bases and J by 6 bases, with 9 bases between them. The CDR3 is 12 residues long. From germline, CDR1 is SGHRS and CDR2 YFSETQ. CDR3 nucleotides: TGCGCCAGCAGTGCAGGTTCCAATGAGCAGTTCTTC. Protein product: CASSAGSNEQFF.

This sequence joins TRBV5-1 and TRBJ1-4, with D possibly being TRBD1 (6 bases). The CDR3 has 15 amino acids. CDR1 and CDR2 from the germline V gene are SGHRS and YFSETQ. With 2 bases removed from V and 7 bases from J, the gap between germline ends came to 15 bases. The CDR3 protein is CASSLSGQGFEKLFF. In nucleotides, the CDR3 is TGCGCCAGCAGCTTATCGGGGCAGGGGTTTGAAAAACTGTTTTTT. Together with reference TRBV5-1 and TRBJ1-4, the CDR3 gives the full variable domain: KAGVTQTPRYLIKTRGQQVTLSCSPISGHRSVSWYQQTPGQGLQFLFEYFSETQRNKGNFPGRFSGRQFSNSRSEMNVSTLELGDSALYLCASSLSGQGFEKLFFGSGTQLSVL.

V and J are TRBV11-3 and TRBJ1-5, with 10 nucleotides matching TRBD1. The ends lost 1 base at V and 2 bases at J; junction bases unmatched: 5. CDR3 size: 17 residues. The V gene's germline CDR1 is SGHNT and CDR2 YENEEA. The CDR3 reads CASSLGQGARGNQPQHF. The CDR3 region has the DNA TGTGCCAGCAGCTTAGGACAGGGGGCACGAGGCAATCAGCCCCAGCATTTT.

This CDR3 reads CASSPPGLSMNTEAFF. In DNA form, the CDR3 reads TGTGCCAGCTCACCACCGGGGTTGTCCATGAACACTGAAGCTTTCTTT. The chain joins TRBV18 to TRBJ1-1, with unresolved D. The V and J ends lost 0 bases and 0 bases respectively, with 11 bases between them. The CDR3 loop spans 16 amino acids. Germline V gene lookup returns CDR1 KGHSH and CDR2 LQKENI.

The chain carries TRBV7-9 and TRBJ2-5, with a tentative D call TRBD1 (5 bases). V lost 2 bases and J 1 base, leaving 11 bases between the germline ends. This CDR3 comprises 15 residues. The germline gives CDR1 SEHNR, CDR2 FQNEAQ (reference sequence). The CDR3 reads CASSLWGQAQETQYF. The CDR3 DNA follows: TGTGCCAGCAGCTTATGGGGCCAGGCCCAAGAGACCCAGTACTTC.

The J gene is TRBJ2-2, the V gene TRBV19, with unresolved D. The length of the CDR3 is 13 residues. The V gene's germline CDR1 is LNHDA and CDR2 SQIVND (reference sequence). V was clipped by 3 bases and J by 4 bases, with 6 bases between them. The CDR3: CASSILATGELFF. The CDR3 DNA reads TGTGCCAGTAGTATTCTGGCCACCGGGGAGCTGTTTTTT.